This T cell receptor (beta chain) derives from a study of a mutant IDH1 vaccine in newly diagnosed glioma. About the study: Vaccines were begun 4-6 weeks after radiotherapy alone, or with temozolomide cycles. Treated patients were about 60% male, roughly 40% female, mean age 40.4 years. At week 47 came visit V13, while visit V12 had come at week 35.

Time point described: week 35, safety follow-up. Vaccine doses each comprised 300 ug of mutant IDH1 20-mer peptide, with topical imiquimod. Comment on this clone: Its antigen is unidentified.

The V gene lost 0 bases and the J gene lost 7 bases, with 19 bases spanning the gap. CDR1 SGHDN and CDR2 FVKESK come from the germline V gene. The CDR3 length is 16 residues. The repertoire was sequenced with immunoSEQ multiplex PCR; TCRdb's copy has only in-frame clones and lacks some. This sample has 29,000 or so clones, with roughly four fifths found just once. Specimen: PBMCs, collected from a glioma patient whose treatment included an IDH1 peptide vaccine. The receptor was derived from a man in his forties or fifties with glioma. The rearrangement uses TRBV14 and TRBJ2-7; no firm D call. CDR3 in amino acids: CASSQDLGLFIREQYF. In DNA, the CDR3 is TGTGCCAGCAGCCAAGATCTGGGCCTATTTATAAGGGAGCAGTACTTC.